This T cell receptor beta chain was sequenced in a study of blood T cell repertoires in COVID-19. On the study more broadly: Both acute and convalescent COVID-19 samples were obtained from the United States, Italy and Spain. From T cells, B-cell-depleted T cells, or PBMCs came the material, which was cDNA or gDNA.

Libraries were prepared by immunoSEQ multiplex PCR; TCRdb keeps only in-frame clonotypes and omits some of them. The sample carries about 160,000 clones, 70% to 90% recorded once. CDR1 is SGHAT and CDR2 is FQDESV in the germline V gene (reference sequence). There are 13 residues in the CDR3. V lost 2 bases and J lost 7, with 8 bases in between. The table lists this clone with a few counts. The V gene is TRBV11-1, the J gene TRBJ2-2; the D gene is possibly TRBD2 (6 bases). The sequence derives from an older man with acute or convalescent COVID-19. The sequenced material came from peripheral blood. CDR3 in amino acids: CASSLRRGGELFF. CDR3 DNA: TGTGCCAGCAGCTTAAGGCGGGGCGGGGAGCTGTTTTTT. Full variable domain (outside the CDR3, taken from reference TRBV11-1 and TRBJ2-2): EAEVAQSPRYKITEKSQAVAFWCDPISGHATLYWYRQILGQGPELLVQFQDESVVDDSQLPKDRFSAERLKGVDSTLKIQPAELGDSAMYLCASSLRRGGELFFGEGSRLTVL.